Listed here are 24 T cell receptor beta chains from one sample, sequenced in a study of blood T cell repertoires in COVID-19. Clones were sequenced by immunoSEQ multiplex PCR, and TCRdb holds only the in-frame ones, with some missing. Of 35,000 to 40,000 clones listed, 81% were seen once; the top ten hold about 31%. Sequencing input: peripheral blood. These receptors were collected from a man older than 75 with active or convalescent COVID-19.

This chain joins TRBV5-1 and TRBJ1-2; the match to TRBD1 covers 7 bases. V was pared by 4 bases and J by 4 bases, with 10 bases of the junction left unmatched. The CDR3 contains 15 residues. Germline V gene sequence: CDR1 SGHRS, CDR2 YFSETQ. CDR3 DNA sequence: TGCGCCAGCAGCCCCGCAGGGGGGACGGGCTATGGCTACACCTTC. Translating it yields CASSPAGGTGYGYTF. Combining the CDR3 with reference TRBV5-1 and TRBJ1-2 gives the whole variable domain KAGVTQTPRYLIKTRGQQVTLSCSPISGHRSVSWYQQTPGQGLQFLFEYFSETQRNKGNFPGRFSGRQFSNSRSEMNVSTLELGDSALYLCASSPAGGTGYGYTFGSGTRLTVV.

The chain recombines TRBV11-2 with TRBJ2-3, with 8 bases matching TRBD1. With 5 bases clipped from V and 3 bases from J, the junction kept 19 bases outside the gene matches. CDR1 is SGHAT, CDR2 FQNNGV, per germline. CDR3 length: 19 amino acids. Written as DNA, the CDR3 is TGTGCCAGCAGCCCCCGGGACAGGAGGGAGCTCTGGGGGACAGATACGCAGTATTTT. Its translation: CASSPRDRRELWGTDTQYF.

The chain has TRBV3-1 (or the pseudogene TRBV3-2) and TRBJ2-5, with D uncertain. Per the germline V gene, CDR1 is LGHDT and CDR2 is YNNKEL (reference sequence). Trimming shortened V by 0 bases and J by 4 bases, and 3 bases separated the two germline ends. This CDR3 is 12 amino acids long. This CDR3 is CASSQDRETQYF. The CDR3 DNA sequence: TGTGCCAGCAGCCAAGACAGAGAGACCCAGTACTTC.

This clone was recorded only once. CDR3 in DNA: TGTGCCAGCAGCTTGCCGGGGAGGCTAGCAGATACGCAGTATTTT. Protein: CASSLPGRLADTQYF. V is TRBV5-4 and J is TRBJ2-3, with a tentative D call TRBD2 (6 bases). V lost 1 base, J lost 4 bases, and 13 bases lay in between. The CDR3 covers 15 residues. Germline CDR1 is SGHNT and CDR2 is YYREEE (reference sequence).

This chain joins TRBV29-1 and TRBJ1-1, with unresolved D. The V and J ends lost 4 bases and 4 bases respectively, with 13 bases between them. The germline gives CDR1 SQVTM, CDR2 ANQGSEA. CDR3 length: 13 residues. In DNA form, the CDR3 reads TGCAGCGTTGGACGGGGAGCCAGCACTGAAGCTTTCTTT. Translated: CSVGRGASTEAFF.

This clone was found once. The chain recombines TRBV20-1 with TRBJ2-1, with TRBD1 identical over 7 bases. The CDR3 is 11 amino acids. CDR1 DFQATT and CDR2 SNEGSKA come from the germline V gene (reference sequence). The V segment lost 5 bases and the J segment 8 bases; nucleotides outside the gene matches: 3. CDR3 coding DNA: TGCAGTGCTCAGGGGGTCTATGAGCAGTTCTTC. Protein: CSAQGVYEQFF.

The chain employs TRBV6-5 and TRBJ1-6; D unresolved. The V gene's germline CDR1 is MNHEY and CDR2 SVGAGI. V dropped 5 bases and J dropped 6 bases, with 8 bases sitting between them. The CDR3 length is 13 residues. The CDR3 loop reads CASSPRGNSPLHF. DNA of the CDR3: TGTGCCAGCAGTCCCCGCGGTAATTCACCCCTCCACTTT.

V is TRBV29-1 and J is TRBJ1-1, with D maybe TRBD1 (5 bases). V was shortened by 0 bases and J by 3 bases, with 14 bases between the two germline ends. The germline gives CDR1 SQVTM, CDR2 ANQGSEA. This CDR3 is built from 15 residues. In DNA, the CDR3 is TGCAGCGTTGAAGATAGGGGCAGGGTGTACACTGAAGCTTTCTTT. Protein sequence: CSVEDRGRVYTEAFF.

The rearrangement joins TRBV10-3 to TRBJ2-1; 16 bases are a match to TRBD2. Per the germline V gene, CDR1 is ENHRY and CDR2 is SYGVKD. This CDR3 contains 16 residues. Germline trimming cut 8 bases from V and 7 bases from J; bases unmatched to any gene: 8. CDR3 protein: CAIGGLAGGVNNEQFF. CDR3 sequence (DNA): TGTGCCATCGGGGGACTAGCGGGAGGGGTGAATAATGAGCAGTTCTTC.

This chain joins TRBV18 and TRBJ1-4, with 8 bases aligning to TRBD1. Germline V gene lookup returns CDR1 KGHSH and CDR2 LQKENI. The CDR3 runs 15 residues. V was clipped by 3 bases and J by 7 bases; unmatched bases: 7. The CDR3 coding sequence is TGTGCCAGCTCACCCGGACAGGGTCGGAGTGAAAAACTGTTTTTT. It translates to CASSPGQGRSEKLFF.

The chain recombines TRBV5-4 with TRBJ2-2; no firm D call. V lost 2 bases to trimming and J lost 1 base, with 9 bases between them. This CDR3 is 15 amino acids long. Germline values: CDR1 SGHNT, CDR2 YYREEE (reference sequence). CDR3 protein: CASSLARLNTGELFF. The CDR3 region has the DNA TGTGCCAGCAGCTTAGCCAGACTGAACACCGGGGAGCTGTTTTTT. Using reference TRBV5-4 and TRBJ2-2 for the parts outside the CDR3, the full variable domain is ETGVTQSPTHLIKTRGQQVTLRCSSQSGHNTVSWYQQALGQGPQFIFQYYREEENGRGNFPPRFSGLQFPNYSSELNVNALELDDSALYLCASSLARLNTGELFFGEGSRLTVL.

This clone appeared a single time. The rearrangement joins TRBV11-2 to TRBJ2-7; the match to TRBD1 covers 10 bases. V gave up 1 base and J gave up 2 bases; unmatched junction bases: 5. Looked up from germline, CDR1 is SGHAT and CDR2 is FQNNGV. The CDR3 has 16 amino acids. The DNA of the CDR3 is TGTGCCAGCAGCTTAGGTCCGGACAGGGGGACCTACGAGCAGTACTTC. It specifies CASSLGPDRGTYEQYF.

The chain joins TRBV5-8 to TRBJ2-1; TRBD2 aligns across 7 bases. Trimming at V came to 4 bases and at J to 9 bases, leaving 10 bases not matched to a gene. The CDR3 covers 14 residues. Germline values: CDR1 SGHTS, CDR2 YDEGEE. CDR3 DNA: TGTGCCAGCAGCCCTCGCGCGGGAGATCTTGAGCAGTTCTTC. It encodes CASSPRAGDLEQFF.

The V gene is TRBV29-1, the J gene TRBJ2-5; tentatively, D is TRBD2 (6 bases). V shed 3 bases and J shed 5 bases, with 13 bases lying between them. This CDR3 is built from 13 residues. In germline, CDR1 is SQVTM, CDR2 ANQGSEA. CDR3 nucleotide sequence: TGCAGCGTTGACCCGACTAGTGGTGAGACCCAGTACTTC. Translated: CSVDPTSGETQYF.

Of note for this clone: The junction departs from the called germline gene at one end, perhaps through a read error. The chain combines TRBV12-3 or TRBV12-4 with TRBJ1-2; TRBD1 is a possible D gene (5 bases). The CDR3 extends over 11 amino acids. CDR3: CASSFHPQVSF. Written as DNA, the CDR3 is TGTGCCAGCAGTTTCCACCCACAGGTTTCCTTC.

The sample holds a few counts of this clone. The chain recombines TRBV30 with TRBJ2-7, with TRBD1 matching 9 bases. The CDR3 sequence is 13 residues long. CDR1 is GTSNPN and CDR2 is SVGIG in the germline V gene (reference sequence). The V segment lost 8 bases and the J segment 0 bases; nucleotides outside the gene matches: 5. CDR3 sequence: CAGETGGSYEQYF. The CDR3 DNA is TGTGCCGGCGAGACAGGGGGCTCCTACGAGCAGTACTTC.

This clone was seen a few times. The chain links TRBV7-3 to TRBJ2-5; TRBD1 is a possible D gene (6 bases). CDR1 and CDR2 (germline): SGHTA, FQGTGA. V lost 3 bases to trimming and J lost 2 bases, with 10 bases between them. The CDR3 contains 14 residues. The CDR3 nucleotides read TGTGCCAGCAGCTTTTTCGGGACACAAGAGACCCAGTACTTC. This gives the protein CASSFFGTQETQYF.

This sequence joins TRBV7-9 and TRBJ2-4, with D perhaps matching TRBD2 (5 bases). The CDR3 extends over 14 amino acids. Germline V lookup: CDR1 SEHNR, CDR2 FQNEAQ (reference sequence). Trimming left V 1 base short and J 7 bases short, with 11 bases between. Written as DNA, the CDR3 is TGTGCCAGCAGCTTAGTCGTTACGGGGAACATTCAGTACTTC. Amino acid sequence: CASSLVVTGNIQYF.

The chain recombines TRBV6-4 with TRBJ2-2; tentatively, D is TRBD1 (6 bases). CDR1 and CDR2 from the germline V gene are MRHNA and SNTAGT. This CDR3 is built from 14 residues. V gave up 4 bases and J gave up 1 base, with 7 bases separating them. As DNA, the CDR3 is TGTGCCAGCAGTGCGGACAGGAACACCGGGGAGCTGTTTTTT. Its translation is CASSADRNTGELFF.

The genes are TRBV4-3 and TRBJ2-5, with a weak D call TRBD1 (6 bases). The CDR3 extends over 14 amino acids. Trimming took 0 bases from V and 5 from J, leaving 10 bases between them. CDR1 and CDR2 from the germline V gene are LGHNA and YSLEER. In nucleotides, the CDR3 is TGCGCCAGCAGCCAAGACAGGGGTCGTGAGACCCAGTACTTC. Protein sequence: CASSQDRGRETQYF.

J is TRBJ2-2 and V is TRBV6-2 or TRBV6-3, with D maybe TRBD1 (5 bases). CDR3 length: 15 residues. The germline V and J ends were trimmed by 2 bases and 0 bases, with 7 bases remaining between them. Germline V gene data show CDR1 as MNHEY and CDR2 as SVGEGT. The CDR3 coding sequence is TGTGCCAGCAGTTACGAGACAGCGAACACCGGGGAGCTGTTTTTT. Protein sequence: CASSYETANTGELFF.

The chain is built from TRBV5-4 and TRBJ1-4; 8 bases are shared with TRBD1. V lost 0 bases to trimming and J lost 5 bases; unmatched junction nucleotides: 3. Germline V CDR1 and CDR2: SGHNT, YYREEE (reference sequence). This CDR3 has 15 amino acids. Here the CDR3 DNA reads TGTGCCAGCAGCTTGGGGCAGGGGGCGAATGAAAAACTGTTTTTT. This gives the protein CASSLGQGANEKLFF.

This clone was seen only once. The chain combines TRBV7-2 with TRBJ2-5; D is perhaps TRBD1 (5 bases). CDR3 length: 16 amino acids. Germline V gives CDR1 SGHTA, CDR2 FQGNSA. The V end was cut by 0 bases, the J end by 2 bases, with 13 bases between. CDR3 bases: TGTGCCAGCAGCTTAGCGGTTGGGGCAACACAAGAGACCCAGTACTTC. Encoded protein: CASSLAVGATQETQYF.

The chain carries TRBV10-1 and TRBJ1-2; the match to TRBD1 covers 9 bases. The germline gives CDR1 WNHNN, CDR2 SYGVQD (reference sequence). The trim removed 3 bases at V and 6 bases at J, leaving 8 bases unmatched. The CDR3 runs 15 residues. CDR3 DNA sequence: TGCGCCAGCAGTGATCGGGACAGGGTTCATGATGGCTACACCTTC. It specifies CASSDRDRVHDGYTF.